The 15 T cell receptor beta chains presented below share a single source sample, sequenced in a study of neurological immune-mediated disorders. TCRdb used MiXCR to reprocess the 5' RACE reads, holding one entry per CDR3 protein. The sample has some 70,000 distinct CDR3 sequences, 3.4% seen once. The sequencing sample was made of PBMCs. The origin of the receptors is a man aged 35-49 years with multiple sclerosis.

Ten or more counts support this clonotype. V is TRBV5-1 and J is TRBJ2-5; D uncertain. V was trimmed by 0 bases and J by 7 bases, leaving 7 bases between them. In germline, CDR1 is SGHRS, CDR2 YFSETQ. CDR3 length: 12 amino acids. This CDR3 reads CASSLEGGTQYF. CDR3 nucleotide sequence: TGCGCCAGCAGCTTGGAGGGTGGGACCCAGTACTTC.

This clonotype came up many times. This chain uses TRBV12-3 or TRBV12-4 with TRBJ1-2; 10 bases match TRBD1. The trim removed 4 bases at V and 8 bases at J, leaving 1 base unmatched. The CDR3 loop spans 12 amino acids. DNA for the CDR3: TGTGCCAGCAGTTGGACAGGGGGAGGCTACACCTTC. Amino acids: CASSWTGGGYTF.

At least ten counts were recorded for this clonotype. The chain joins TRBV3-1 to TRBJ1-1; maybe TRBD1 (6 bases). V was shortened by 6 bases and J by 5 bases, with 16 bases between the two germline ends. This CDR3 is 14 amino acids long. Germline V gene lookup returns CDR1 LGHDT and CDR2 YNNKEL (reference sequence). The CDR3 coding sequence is TGTGCCAGCAGTGTCGCAGGGGAATGGACTGAAGCTTTCTTT. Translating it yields CASSVAGEWTEAFF.

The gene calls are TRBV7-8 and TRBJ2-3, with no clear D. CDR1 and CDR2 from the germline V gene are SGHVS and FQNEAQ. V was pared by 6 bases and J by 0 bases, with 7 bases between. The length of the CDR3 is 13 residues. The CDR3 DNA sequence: TGTGCCAGCAGAAAGGGCAGCACAGATACGCAGTATTTT. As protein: CASRKGSTDTQYF.

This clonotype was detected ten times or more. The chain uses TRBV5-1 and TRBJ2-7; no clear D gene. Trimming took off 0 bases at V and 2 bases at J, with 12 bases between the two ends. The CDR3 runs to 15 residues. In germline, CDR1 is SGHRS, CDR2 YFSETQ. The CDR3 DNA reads TGCGCCAGCAGCTTGGATGGAAAGTCGACCTACGAGCAGTACTTC. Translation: CASSLDGKSTYEQYF.

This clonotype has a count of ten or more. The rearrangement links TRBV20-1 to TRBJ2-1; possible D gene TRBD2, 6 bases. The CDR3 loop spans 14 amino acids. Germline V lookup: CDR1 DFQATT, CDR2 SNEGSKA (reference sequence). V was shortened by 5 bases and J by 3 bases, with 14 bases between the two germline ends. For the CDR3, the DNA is TGCAGTGCTGAGGAGGGGCGAAACTACAATGAGCAGTTCTTC. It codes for CSAEEGRNYNEQFF.

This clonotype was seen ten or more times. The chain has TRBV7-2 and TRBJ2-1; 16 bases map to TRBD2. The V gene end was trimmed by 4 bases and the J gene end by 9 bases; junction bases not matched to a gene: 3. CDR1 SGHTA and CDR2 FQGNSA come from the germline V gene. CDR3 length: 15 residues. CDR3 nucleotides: TGTGCCAGCAGCTCGGGACTAGCGGGAGGGTTTGAGCAGTTCTTC. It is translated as CASSSGLAGGFEQFF.

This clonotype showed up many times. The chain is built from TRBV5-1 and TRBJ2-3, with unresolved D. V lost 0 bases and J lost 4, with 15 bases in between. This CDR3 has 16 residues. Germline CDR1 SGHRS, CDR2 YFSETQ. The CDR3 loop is CASSLAAWGTADTQYF. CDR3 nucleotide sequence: TGCGCCAGCAGCTTGGCCGCTTGGGGAACGGCAGATACGCAGTATTTT. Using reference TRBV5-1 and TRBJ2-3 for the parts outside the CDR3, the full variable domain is KAGVTQTPRYLIKTRGQQVTLSCSPISGHRSVSWYQQTPGQGLQFLFEYFSETQRNKGNFPGRFSGRQFSNSRSEMNVSTLELGDSALYLCASSLAAWGTADTQYFGPGTRLTVL.

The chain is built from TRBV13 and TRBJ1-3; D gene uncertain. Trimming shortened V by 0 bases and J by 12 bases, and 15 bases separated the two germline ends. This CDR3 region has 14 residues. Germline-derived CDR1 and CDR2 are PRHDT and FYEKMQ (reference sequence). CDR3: CASSLGTRGKNIYF. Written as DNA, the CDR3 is TGTGCCAGCAGCTTAGGAACACGTGGAAAAAACATATATTTT.

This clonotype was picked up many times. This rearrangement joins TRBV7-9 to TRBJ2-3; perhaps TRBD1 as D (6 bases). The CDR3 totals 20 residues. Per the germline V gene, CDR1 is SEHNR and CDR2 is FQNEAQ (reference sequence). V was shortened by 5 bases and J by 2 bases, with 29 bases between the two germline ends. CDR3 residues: CASSPRADRLQYSLTDTQYF. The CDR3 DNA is TGTGCCAGCAGCCCTCGGGCCGACAGGCTCCAATACAGTCTCACAGATACGCAGTATTTT. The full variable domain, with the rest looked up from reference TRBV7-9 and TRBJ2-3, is DTGVSQNPRHKITKRGQNVTFRCDPISEHNRLYWYRQTLGQGPEFLTYFQNEAQLEKSRLLSDRFSAERPKGSFSTLEIQRTEQGDSAMYLCASSPRADRLQYSLTDTQYFGPGTRLTVL.

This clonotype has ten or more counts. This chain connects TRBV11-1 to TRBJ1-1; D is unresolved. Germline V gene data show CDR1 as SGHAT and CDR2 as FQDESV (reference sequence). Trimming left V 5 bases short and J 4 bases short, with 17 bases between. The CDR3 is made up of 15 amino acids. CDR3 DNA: TGTGCCAGCAGCCTATTCACAGCCCTGGGCACTGAAGCTTTCTTT. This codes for CASSLFTALGTEAFF.

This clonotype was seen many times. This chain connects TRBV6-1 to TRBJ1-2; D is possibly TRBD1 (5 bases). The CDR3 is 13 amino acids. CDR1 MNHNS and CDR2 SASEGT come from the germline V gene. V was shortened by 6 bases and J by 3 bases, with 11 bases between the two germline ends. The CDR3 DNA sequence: TGTGCCAGCAGGGCAGGGATGGACTATGGCTACACCTTC. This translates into CASRAGMDYGYTF.

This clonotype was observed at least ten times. For the CDR3, the DNA is TGTGCCCACGGGGCAGGGCTGTACGAGCAGTACTTC. Protein: CAHGAGLYEQYF. The chain carries TRBV10-3 and TRBJ2-7; the D call may be TRBD1 or TRBD2 (5 bases each). The ends were cut back, 11 bases at V and 4 bases at J, with 15 bases in the middle. Germline CDR1 ENHRY, CDR2 SYGVKD. This CDR3 region has 12 residues.

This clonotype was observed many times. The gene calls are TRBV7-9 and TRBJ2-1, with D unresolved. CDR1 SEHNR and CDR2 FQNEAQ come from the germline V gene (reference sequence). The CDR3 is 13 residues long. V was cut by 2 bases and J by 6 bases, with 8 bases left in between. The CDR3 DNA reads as TGTGCCAGCAGCTTACCGGGCCCCAATGAGCAGTTCTTC. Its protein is CASSLPGPNEQFF.

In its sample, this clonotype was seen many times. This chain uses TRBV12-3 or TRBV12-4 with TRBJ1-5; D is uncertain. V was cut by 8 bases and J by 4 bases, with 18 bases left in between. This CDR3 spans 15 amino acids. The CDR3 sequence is CASRTYGKGNQPQHF. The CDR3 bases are TGTGCCAGCCGGACCTATGGTAAGGGAAATCAGCCCCAGCATTTT.